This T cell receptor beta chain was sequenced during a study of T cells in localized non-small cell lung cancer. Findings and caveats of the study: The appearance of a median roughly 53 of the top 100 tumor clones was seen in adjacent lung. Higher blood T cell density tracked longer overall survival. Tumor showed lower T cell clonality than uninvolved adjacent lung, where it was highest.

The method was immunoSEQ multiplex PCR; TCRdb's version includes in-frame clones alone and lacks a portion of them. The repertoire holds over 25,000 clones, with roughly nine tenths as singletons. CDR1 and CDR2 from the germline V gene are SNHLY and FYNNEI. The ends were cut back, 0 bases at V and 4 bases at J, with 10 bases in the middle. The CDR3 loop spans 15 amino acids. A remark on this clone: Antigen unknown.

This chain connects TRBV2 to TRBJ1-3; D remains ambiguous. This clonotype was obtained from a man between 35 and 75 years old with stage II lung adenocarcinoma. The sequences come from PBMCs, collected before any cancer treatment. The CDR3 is CASSEAGIAGNTIYF. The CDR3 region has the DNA TGTGCCAGCAGTGAAGCTGGGATCGCGGGAAACACCATATATTTT.